This T cell receptor beta chain was identified in a study of blood T cell repertoires in COVID-19 (dated by TCRdb to the early 2020s). About the full investigation: Samples from collaborators originated in the United States, Italy and Spain and spanned both the acute and convalescent phases of COVID-19. Nearly every sample came with metadata listing a de-identified subject ID, COVID-19 status, age in years and sex. The repertoires were released in a freely available public database intended as a resource for research on the immune response to SARS-CoV-2. The material from the prospective study consisted of cDNA or gDNA derived from T cells, B-cell-depleted T cells, or PBMCs. Where HLA class I and class II types were available, the types were taken from metadata supplied by the sample provider, not from assay-based typing. Deeply sampled blood TCRbeta repertoires from subjects exposed to, actively infected with, or recovered from COVID-19 were included in the dataset. The samples were drawn from two sources: the first 160 participants of the ongoing ImmuneRACE study, and 1,254 subjects contributed by 6 global collaborators.

General findings and caveats noted by the study authors: The amount of clinical and demographic metadata varied by source and participant and was provided uncurated.

One collaborating source in Seattle enrolled patients during active infection and followed them longitudinally through the course of disease. Whole blood was collected in K2EDTA tubes by collaborating institutions according to the institutions' own protocols. For TCRbeta analysis, collaborators shipped samples in one of three forms: frozen whole blood, isolated PBMCs, or DNA extracted from either of those sample types. The CDR3 spans 14 residues, from the cysteine through the phenylalanine. Kept here is only the CDR3 DNA, which spans 42 bases and is read in frame from base 1. The germline V and J ends show losses of 0 bases and 8 bases respectively, and no gene match explains 3 bases of the junction. CDR1 and CDR2, per the germline V gene, are SGHRS and YFSETQ. TCRbeta CDR3 regions were amplified from genomic DNA using the immunoSEQ Assay, a bias-controlled multiplex PCR. The paper's processing steps were these. Within the assay, amplification of reference gene primers was used to estimate how many nucleated cells each sample contained. To quantify the absolute abundance of each unique TCRbeta CDR3 rearrangement, sequence reads were collapsed and filtered. Productive Simpson clonality was computed per sample as the square root of Simpson's diversity index over productive rearrangements. As stored in TCRdb, this immuneACCESS dataset retains in-frame rearrangements with V and J assigned. A fraction of the clones does not appear; measured against another copy, unresolved V genes explain less than half of the discrepancy, and the remainder lacks a known reason. The V and J calls and clone size are taken from that table; D and trimming were inferred from the DNA. For this sample there are more than 200,000 clones; just over 85% appear just once. In total, the top ten clones hold about 9.9% of the sample.

This clone showed up just a few times. This clone's antigen is unknown. Base qualities are missing; no much larger clone stands one base away. The TCR comes from a man aged 50 to 60 with COVID-19, enrolled during active disease. Source material: peripheral blood. The rearrangement combines TRBV5-1 with TRBJ2-1; 9 bases in between match TRBD2. The CDR3 sequence is CASSLGGRVDEQFF. The DNA sequence is TGCGCCAGCAGCTTGGGCGGGAGGGTCGATGAGCAGTTCTTC.